The 28 T cell receptor beta chains given below trace back to one sample, sequenced in a study of T cells in Graves' hyperthyroidism and ophthalmopathy. What was amplified from RNA transcripts were TCR beta CDR3 regions. Researchers ran a first-round RT-PCR on the TCR CDR3 using the HTBI primer set. MiXCR, applied by TCRdb to the multiplex PCR reads, yields one record per CDR3 protein. The sample contains some 490,000 distinct CDR3 sequences, roughly 22% of which appear only once. Sequencing input: blood. These receptors came from a woman between 70 and 85 years old with Graves' ophthalmopathy.

A word on this clonotype: This clone may be a read error of a much larger clone one base away. This chain links TRBV28 with TRBJ1-5; TRBD1 might be the D (5 bases). V was clipped by 7 bases and J by 3 bases, with 16 bases between them. The germline gives CDR1 MDHEN, CDR2 SYDVKM. This CDR3 has 15 amino acids. The CDR3, as DNA: TGTGCCAGCACCCTAGGGGTCATTGACAATCAGCCCCAGCATTTT. It encodes CASTLGVIDNQPQHF.

This sequence joins TRBV19 and TRBJ2-1; no definite D call. This CDR3 has 14 amino acids. Germline values: CDR1 LNHDA, CDR2 SQIVND (reference sequence). V lost 4 bases to trimming and J lost 9 bases, with 16 bases between them. In DNA, the CDR3 is TGTGCCAGTAGTACAGGCCAGAAGGTGGCTGAGCAGTTCTTC. Its protein is CASSTGQKVAEQFF.

In its sample, this clonotype was seen a few times. The chain carries TRBV5-1 and TRBJ2-1; D is possibly TRBD2 (6 bases). The CDR3 consists of 13 residues. V dropped 3 bases and J dropped 5 bases, with 9 bases sitting between them. Germline CDR1 SGHRS, CDR2 YFSETQ. The CDR3 protein is CASSSGVDNEQFF. Written as DNA, the CDR3 is TGCGCCAGCAGCTCGGGGGTGGACAATGAGCAGTTCTTC.

CDR3 sequence (DNA): TGTGCCAGCTCACCACCCCTAGCGACTTACAATGAGCAGTTCTTC. Translated, it gives CASSPPLATYNEQFF. V is TRBV18 and J is TRBJ2-1; TRBD2 is a possible D gene (6 bases). V dropped 0 bases and J dropped 4 bases, with 10 bases sitting between them. Germline V gene data show CDR1 as KGHSH and CDR2 as LQKENI. The CDR3 covers 15 residues.

V gene TRBV3-1 combines with J gene TRBJ2-2; D remains ambiguous. The CDR3 is made up of 14 amino acids. The V end lost 8 bases, the J end lost 7 bases, and 17 bases lay between the germline ends. The germline V gene encodes CDR1 LGHDT and CDR2 YNNKEL (reference sequence). In DNA form, the CDR3 reads TGTGCCAGCGACGAGACCGGGCGCGGCGGGGAGCTGTTTTTT. It codes for CASDETGRGGELFF.

The rearrangement uses TRBV19 and TRBJ1-5; a weak D match, TRBD1 (5 bases). This CDR3 comprises 15 residues. Germline-derived CDR1 and CDR2 are LNHDA and SQIVND (reference sequence). Trimming cost V 6 bases and J 0 bases, with 12 bases left between them. The CDR3: CASRFRDYSNQPQHF. For the CDR3, the DNA is TGTGCCAGTAGGTTCAGGGACTATAGCAATCAGCCCCAGCATTTT.

This clonotype came up many times. This rearrangement joins TRBV28 to TRBJ1-1; 7 nucleotides match TRBD1. Germline V gives CDR1 MDHEN, CDR2 SYDVKM. V shed 8 bases and J 5 bases; nucleotides not matched to a gene: 11. This CDR3 has 14 residues. The CDR3 loop reads CASLHSRGWTEAFF. CDR3 DNA sequence: TGTGCCAGCTTGCACTCCAGGGGGTGGACTGAAGCTTTCTTT.

This clonotype came up a few times. V usage is TRBV12-3 or TRBV12-4 and J usage is TRBJ2-1, with D perhaps TRBD1 (5 bases). The CDR3 contains 13 residues. Trimming removed 4 bases from V and 9 bases from J, with 13 bases in between. The CDR3 coding sequence is TGTGCCAGCAGTTCAATCCAGGGCTCTGAGCAGTTCTTC. Translation gives CASSSIQGSEQFF.

This clonotype was found a few times. The V gene is TRBV10-3, the J gene TRBJ2-2; a possible D gene is TRBD2 (6 bases). The CDR3 runs 14 residues. V was clipped by 6 bases and J by 5 bases, with 13 bases between them. Germline V gene data show CDR1 as ENHRY and CDR2 as SYGVKD. The CDR3 spells CAIRHGTRTGELFF. The CDR3 DNA reads TGTGCCATCAGACACGGGACTCGTACCGGGGAGCTGTTTTTT.

This clonotype was seen at least ten times. The chain couples TRBV12-3 or TRBV12-4 to TRBJ2-7; 9 bases are a match to TRBD2. After removal of 1 base from V and 2 bases from J, the junction contained 9 bases not matched to a gene. The CDR3 spans 17 residues. CDR3 in amino acids: CASSLESIVAGAYEQYF. CDR3 nucleotide sequence: TGTGCCAGCAGTTTAGAGAGTATAGTAGCGGGGGCCTACGAGCAGTACTTC.

This clonotype was found a few times. The rearrangement uses TRBV28 and TRBJ2-5; D possibly uses TRBD1 or TRBD2 (5 bases each). There are 14 residues in the CDR3. V shed 4 bases and J shed 2 bases, with 11 bases lying between them. The germline gives CDR1 MDHEN, CDR2 SYDVKM. CDR3 sequence: CASSYRDGQETQYF. The CDR3 DNA is TGTGCCAGCAGTTACCGGGACGGTCAAGAGACCCAGTACTTC.

This chain joins TRBV5-4 and TRBJ2-1; 10 bases line up with TRBD2. The CDR3 loop spans 15 amino acids. The germline V gene has CDR1 SGHNT and CDR2 YYREEE (reference sequence). J was trimmed by 6 bases and V by 1 base; bases with no gene match: 4. The CDR3 sequence is CASSLSGRAGNEQFF. In DNA form, the CDR3 reads TGTGCCAGCAGCTTGAGCGGGAGGGCAGGCAATGAGCAGTTCTTC.

The chain recombines TRBV27 with TRBJ2-7; D is perhaps TRBD1 or TRBD2 (6 bases each). Trimming left V 6 bases short and J 9 bases short, with 18 bases between. The CDR3 has 13 amino acids. Germline-derived CDR1 and CDR2 are MNHEY and SMNVEV (reference sequence). CDR3 coding DNA: TGTGCCAGCAGCTCTCCACAGGGAGGTGGGCAGTACTTC. Protein product: CASSSPQGGGQYF.

In this sample, this clonotype turned up many times. The CDR3 sequence: CASSLRSILSSYNEQFF. CDR3 bases: TGTGCCAGCAGTTTAAGGAGTATACTTAGCTCCTACAATGAGCAGTTCTTC. The chain has TRBV12-3 or TRBV12-4 and TRBJ2-1; no firm D call. Trimming pared 2 bases from V and 0 bases from J, leaving 14 bases between. This CDR3 is 17 amino acids long.

The rearrangement uses TRBV7-9 and TRBJ2-2; D not certain. The germline CDR1 and CDR2 sequences are SEHNR and FQNEAQ (reference sequence). The CDR3 runs 13 residues. The chain's CDR3 is CAKGRVNTGELFF. Written as DNA, the CDR3 is TGTGCGAAGGGCAGAGTGAACACCGGGGAGCTGTTTTTT.

This clonotype was recorded at least ten times. As DNA, the CDR3 is TGTGCCAGCAGTTCGAGTAGAACTCCCTACAATGAGCAGTTCTTC. Its protein is CASSSSRTPYNEQFF. The chain links TRBV6-2 or TRBV6-3 to TRBJ2-1, with no clear D. The CDR3 length is 15 residues. The V gene's germline CDR1 is MNHEY and CDR2 SVGEGT. V lost 4 bases to trimming and J lost 2 bases, with 12 bases between them.

In its sample, this clonotype was seen a few times. The rearrangement links TRBV25-1 to TRBJ1-2, with D possibly TRBD1 on 5 matching bases. Per the germline V gene, CDR1 is MGHDK and CDR2 is SYGVNS. The CDR3 loop spans 12 amino acids. Trimming removed 4 bases at V and 10 bases at J, with 13 bases between. CDR3: CASSVGPLDYTF. The CDR3 DNA follows: TGTGCCAGCAGTGTGGGACCTCTGGACTACACCTTC.

This clonotype was observed a handful of times. This chain joins TRBV30 and TRBJ2-7; D is undetermined. The germline V gene encodes CDR1 GTSNPN and CDR2 SVGIG (reference sequence). Between the trimmed V and J ends, which lost 1 base and 2 bases, there was a span of 12 bases. CDR3 size: 14 residues. The CDR3 loop reads CAWSEGRTTYEQYF. CDR3 sequence (DNA): TGTGCCTGGAGTGAGGGCAGGACCACCTACGAGCAGTACTTC. Supplemented by reference TRBV30 and TRBJ2-7, the full variable domain reads SQTIHQWPATLVQPVGSPLSLECTVEGTSNPNLYWYRQAAGRGLQLLFYSVGIGQISSEVPQNLSASRPQDRQFILSSKKLLLSDSGFYLCAWSEGRTTYEQYFGPGTRLTVT.

This clonotype was seen at least ten times. The chain combines TRBV7-2 with TRBJ2-7, with D perhaps TRBD1 or TRBD2 (5 bases each). This CDR3 region has 14 residues. The germline V gene encodes CDR1 SGHTA and CDR2 FQGNSA. Trimming pared 2 bases from V and 6 bases from J, leaving 14 bases between. As DNA, the CDR3 is TGTGCCAGCAGCTTAAGCAGGGCTGGAGGCGAGCAGTACTTC. It encodes CASSLSRAGGEQYF. Complete variable domain (other parts from reference TRBV7-2 and TRBJ2-7): GAGVSQSPSNKVTEKGKDVELRCDPISGHTALYWYRQSLGQGLEFLIYFQGNSAPDKSGLPSDRFSAERTGGSVSTLTIQRTQQEDSAVYLCASSLSRAGGEQYFGPGTRLTVT.

The CDR3 is CASSFISGGRELFF. The CDR3 region has the DNA TGTGCCAGCAGCTTCATTAGTGGCGGCCGGGAGCTGTTTTTT. This chain uses TRBV7-2 with TRBJ2-2, with D unresolved. The germline V gene encodes CDR1 SGHTA and CDR2 FQGNSA. The length of the CDR3 is 14 residues. Trimming stripped 3 bases from V and 9 bases from J, with 14 bases between.

This clonotype has just a few counts. The V and J genes are TRBV2 and TRBJ1-4, with D possibly matching TRBD1 (5 bases). CDR1 SNHLY and CDR2 FYNNEI come from the germline V gene. Trimming left V 2 bases short and J 8 bases short, with 12 bases between. CDR3 length: 14 amino acids. The CDR3 DNA follows: TGTGCCAGCAGTGAACGGGGGGTTAGAGAAAAACTGTTTTTT. Translating gives CASSERGVREKLFF.

This clonotype appeared a few times. This chain links TRBV5-1 with TRBJ2-1, with unresolved D. V lost 3 bases, J lost 4 bases, and 11 bases lay in between. Germline CDR1 is SGHRS and CDR2 is YFSETQ. The CDR3 sequence is 14 residues long. The CDR3 bases are TGCGCCAGCAGCTCGCTGGACGGATACAATGAGCAGTTCTTC. Its protein product is CASSSLDGYNEQFF.

The chain has TRBV3-1 and TRBJ2-1; TRBD2 might be the D (6 bases). The V and J ends lost 1 base and 4 bases respectively, with 11 bases between them. Germline CDR1 and CDR2: LGHDT and YNNKEL (reference sequence). This CDR3 is 15 amino acids long. CDR3 DNA sequence: TGTGCCAGCAGCCAAGGACTAGATAGGTACAATGAGCAGTTCTTC. Translating gives CASSQGLDRYNEQFF.

This clonotype was seen more than once but under ten times. CDR3 amino acids: CASSPRDWSVTLPNEQYF. Written as DNA, the CDR3 is TGTGCCAGCTCACCGCGCGATTGGTCGGTTACCTTACCGAACGAGCAGTACTTC. This sequence joins TRBV28 and TRBJ2-7; D is unclear. This CDR3 has 18 residues. The V gene lost 8 bases and the J gene lost 5 bases, with 31 bases spanning the gap. Germline V gives CDR1 MDHEN, CDR2 SYDVKM.

This clonotype was seen just once. The chain combines TRBV19 with TRBJ1-5; 9 bases are a match to TRBD1. V lost 5 bases to trimming and J lost 2 bases; unmatched junction nucleotides: 7. The CDR3 is 16 amino acids. The germline gives CDR1 LNHDA, CDR2 SQIVND (reference sequence). CDR3 nucleotides: TGTGCCAGTAGTTTGACAGGGGGTTTCGGCAATCAGCCCCAGCATTTT. Its translation is CASSLTGGFGNQPQHF.

A few counts support this clonotype. The V call is TRBV5-8, the J call TRBJ2-4, with a weak D call TRBD2 (5 bases). Trimming took 4 bases from V and 5 from J, leaving 13 bases between them. The CDR3 is 14 residues long. Per germline, CDR1 SGHTS and CDR2 YDEGEE. The CDR3 DNA reads as TGTGCCAGCAGCCGAATCGGGCGGGAAAACATTCAGTACTTC. This sequence encodes CASSRIGRENIQYF.

The sample holds many counts of this clonotype. A read error may produce the germline difference seen at one junction end. The V call is TRBV12-3 or TRBV12-4, the J call TRBJ1-1; 7 bases map to TRBD1. This CDR3 region has 15 residues. The CDR3 is CASSPPTGLNPEAFF. CDR3 nucleotide sequence: TGTGCCAGCAGCCCACCGACAGGGCTGAACCCTGAAGCTTTCTTT.

This clonotype was counted at least ten times. The chain combines TRBV6-6 with TRBJ2-3; TRBD2 matches 13 bases. After removal of 2 bases from V and 1 base from J, the junction contained 9 bases not matched to a gene. Germline V gives CDR1 MNHNY, CDR2 SVGAGI (reference sequence). The CDR3 has 19 residues. The CDR3 spells CASSYQTSGRGSRTDTQYF. CDR3 DNA sequence: TGTGCCAGCAGTTACCAAACTAGCGGGAGGGGATCACGCACAGATACGCAGTATTTT.